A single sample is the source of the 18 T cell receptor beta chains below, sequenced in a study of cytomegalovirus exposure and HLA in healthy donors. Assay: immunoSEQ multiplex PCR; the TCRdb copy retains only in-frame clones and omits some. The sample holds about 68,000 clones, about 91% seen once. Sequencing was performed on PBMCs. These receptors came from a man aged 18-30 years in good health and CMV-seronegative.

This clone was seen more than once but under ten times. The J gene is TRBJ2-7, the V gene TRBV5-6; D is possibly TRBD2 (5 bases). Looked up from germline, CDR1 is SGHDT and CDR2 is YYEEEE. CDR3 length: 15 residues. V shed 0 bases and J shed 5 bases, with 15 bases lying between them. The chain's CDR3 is CASSLGASQFNEQYF. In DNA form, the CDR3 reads TGTGCCAGCAGCTTGGGGGCTAGCCAATTTAACGAGCAGTACTTC.

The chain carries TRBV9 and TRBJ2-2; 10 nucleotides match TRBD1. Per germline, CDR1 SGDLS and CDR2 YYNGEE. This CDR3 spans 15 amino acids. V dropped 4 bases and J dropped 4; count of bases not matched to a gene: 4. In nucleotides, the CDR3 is TGTGCCAGCAGCTTCCGGACAGGGGGCACCGGGGAGCTGTTTTTT. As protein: CASSFRTGGTGELFF.

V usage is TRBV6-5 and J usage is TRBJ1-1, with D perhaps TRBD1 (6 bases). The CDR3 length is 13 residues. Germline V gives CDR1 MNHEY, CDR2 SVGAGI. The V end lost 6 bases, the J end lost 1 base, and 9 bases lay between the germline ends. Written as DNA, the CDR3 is TGTGCCAGCAGCCACAGGGAGAACACTGAAGCTTTCTTT. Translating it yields CASSHRENTEAFF.

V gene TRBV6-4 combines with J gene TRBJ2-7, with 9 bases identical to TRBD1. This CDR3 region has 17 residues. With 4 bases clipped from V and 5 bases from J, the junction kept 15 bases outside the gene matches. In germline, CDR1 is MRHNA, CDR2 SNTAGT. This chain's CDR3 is CASSVLSGTGKRNEQYF. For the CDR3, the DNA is TGTGCCAGCAGTGTTTTATCCGGGACAGGGAAACGTAACGAGCAGTACTTC.

CDR3 sequence: CASSEANRGGEKLFF. CDR3 DNA sequence: TGTGCCAGCAGTGAAGCTAACAGGGGTGGTGAAAAACTGTTTTTT. This chain uses TRBV6-1 with TRBJ1-4, with 7 bases lining up with TRBD1. J was trimmed by 7 bases and V by 0 bases; bases with no gene match: 5. From germline, CDR1 is MNHNS and CDR2 SASEGT. This CDR3 region has 15 residues.

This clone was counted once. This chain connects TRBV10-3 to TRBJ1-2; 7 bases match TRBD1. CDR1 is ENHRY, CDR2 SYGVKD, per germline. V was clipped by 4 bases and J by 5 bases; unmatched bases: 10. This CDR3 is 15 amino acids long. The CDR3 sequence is CAISGDREAYYGYTF. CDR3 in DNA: TGTGCCATCAGTGGCGACAGGGAAGCTTATTATGGCTACACCTTC.

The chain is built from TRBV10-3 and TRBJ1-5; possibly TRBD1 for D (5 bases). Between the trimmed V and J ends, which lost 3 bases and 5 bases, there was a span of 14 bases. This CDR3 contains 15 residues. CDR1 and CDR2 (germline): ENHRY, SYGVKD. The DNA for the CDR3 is TGTGCCATCAGTGACACGGACAAGGCGGATCAGCCCCAGCATTTT. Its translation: CAISDTDKADQPQHF.

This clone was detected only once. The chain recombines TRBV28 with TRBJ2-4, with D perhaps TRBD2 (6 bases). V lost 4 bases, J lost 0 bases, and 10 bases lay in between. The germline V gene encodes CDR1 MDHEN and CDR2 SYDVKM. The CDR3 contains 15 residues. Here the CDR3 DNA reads TGTGCCAGCAGTTCCCCGGGGGTAGCCAAAAACATTCAGTACTTC. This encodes CASSSPGVAKNIQYF.

DNA for the CDR3: TGCAGCGTTCTCACGACTAGCGGGAGAACCGGGGAGCTGTTTTTT. Its translation: CSVLTTSGRTGELFF. The chain couples TRBV29-1 to TRBJ2-2; TRBD2 matches at 12 bases. Germline values: CDR1 SQVTM, CDR2 ANQGSEA. CDR3 length equals 15 residues. Unmatched junction bases numbered 6, after V lost 5 bases and J lost 5 bases.

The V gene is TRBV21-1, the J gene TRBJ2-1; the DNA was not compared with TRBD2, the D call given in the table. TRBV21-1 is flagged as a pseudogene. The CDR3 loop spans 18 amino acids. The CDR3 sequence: CASSKWPSGNLSYNEQFF. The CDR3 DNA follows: TGTGCCAGCAGCAAATGGCCTAGCGGGAACCTCTCCTACAATGAGCAGTTCTTC.

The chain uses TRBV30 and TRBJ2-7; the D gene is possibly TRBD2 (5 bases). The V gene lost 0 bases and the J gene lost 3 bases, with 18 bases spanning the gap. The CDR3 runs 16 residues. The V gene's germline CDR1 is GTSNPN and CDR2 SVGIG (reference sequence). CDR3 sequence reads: CAWSVWSVAWDYEQYF. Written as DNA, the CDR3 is TGTGCCTGGAGTGTATGGTCGGTAGCGTGGGACTACGAGCAGTACTTC.

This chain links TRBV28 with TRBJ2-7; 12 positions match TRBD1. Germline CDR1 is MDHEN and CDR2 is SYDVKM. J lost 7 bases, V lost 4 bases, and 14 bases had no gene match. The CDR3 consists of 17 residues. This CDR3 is CASSSITGTGGVGEQYF. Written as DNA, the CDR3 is TGTGCCAGCAGTTCAATCACCGGGACAGGGGGCGTGGGGGAGCAGTACTTC.

CDR3 DNA sequence: TGTGCCAGCAGCTCCTCGACAGGGCGGGGAAACACTGAAGCTTTCTTT. Translation gives CASSSSTGRGNTEAFF. V and J are TRBV7-2 and TRBJ1-1, with TRBD1 identical over 7 bases. The germline V gene has CDR1 SGHTA and CDR2 FQGNSA. CDR3 length: 16 amino acids. After removal of 4 bases from V and 2 bases from J, the junction contained 10 bases not matched to a gene.

In DNA form, the CDR3 reads TGTGCCAGTAGTTCGCACCCAGGGTACAATCAGCCCCAGCATTTT. Its translation is CASSSHPGYNQPQHF. The rearrangement uses TRBV19 and TRBJ1-5, with D tentatively TRBD1 (5 bases). Trimming shortened V by 5 bases and J by 3 bases, and 14 bases separated the two germline ends. CDR1 LNHDA and CDR2 SQIVND come from the germline V gene (reference sequence). CDR3 length equals 15 residues.

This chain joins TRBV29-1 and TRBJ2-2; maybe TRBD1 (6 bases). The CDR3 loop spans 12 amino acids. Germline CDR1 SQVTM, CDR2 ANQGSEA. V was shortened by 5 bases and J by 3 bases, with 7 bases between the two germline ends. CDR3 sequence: CSVTGYTGELFF. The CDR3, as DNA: TGCAGCGTTACAGGGTACACCGGGGAGCTGTTTTTT.

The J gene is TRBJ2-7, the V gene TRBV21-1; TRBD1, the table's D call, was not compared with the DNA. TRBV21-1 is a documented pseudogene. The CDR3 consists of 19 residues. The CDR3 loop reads CASSKKWEEAGQGHGEQYF. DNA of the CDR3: TGTGCCAGCAGCAAAAAGTGGGAGGAGGCGGGACAGGGACATGGCGAGCAGTACTTC.

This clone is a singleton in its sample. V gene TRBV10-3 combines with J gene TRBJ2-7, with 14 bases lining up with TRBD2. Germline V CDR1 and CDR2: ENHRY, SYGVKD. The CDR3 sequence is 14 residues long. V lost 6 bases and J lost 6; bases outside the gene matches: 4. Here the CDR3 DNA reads TGTGCCATCAGGACTAGCGGGAGGGCCGGCGAGCAGTACTTC. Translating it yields CAIRTSGRAGEQYF.

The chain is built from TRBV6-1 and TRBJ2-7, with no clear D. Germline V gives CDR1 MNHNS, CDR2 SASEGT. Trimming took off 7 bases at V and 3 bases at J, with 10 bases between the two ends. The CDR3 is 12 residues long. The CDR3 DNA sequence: TGTGCCAGCAATCACTACCTCTACGAGCAGTACTTC. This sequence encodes CASNHYLYEQYF.